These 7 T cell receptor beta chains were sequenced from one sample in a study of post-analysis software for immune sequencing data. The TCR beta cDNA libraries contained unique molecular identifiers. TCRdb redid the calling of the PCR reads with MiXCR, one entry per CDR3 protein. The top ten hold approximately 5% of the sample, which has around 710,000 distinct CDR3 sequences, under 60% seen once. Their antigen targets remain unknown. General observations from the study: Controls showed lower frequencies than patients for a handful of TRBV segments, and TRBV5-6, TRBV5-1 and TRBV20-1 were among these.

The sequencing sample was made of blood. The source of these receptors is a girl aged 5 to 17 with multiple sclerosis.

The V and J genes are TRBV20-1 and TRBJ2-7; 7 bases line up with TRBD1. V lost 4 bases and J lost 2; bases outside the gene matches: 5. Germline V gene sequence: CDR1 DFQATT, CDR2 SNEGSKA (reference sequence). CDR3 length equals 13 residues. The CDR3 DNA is TGCAGTGCTATCCCGGGACAGACCTACGAGCAGTACTTC. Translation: CSAIPGQTYEQYF.

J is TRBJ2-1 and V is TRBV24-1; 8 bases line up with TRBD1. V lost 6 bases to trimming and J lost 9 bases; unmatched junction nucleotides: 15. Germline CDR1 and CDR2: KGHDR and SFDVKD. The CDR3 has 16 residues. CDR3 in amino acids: CATSLGGQGAGSEQFF. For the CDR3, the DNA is TGTGCCACCAGTTTAGGAGGACAGGGAGCAGGGAGTGAGCAGTTCTTC.

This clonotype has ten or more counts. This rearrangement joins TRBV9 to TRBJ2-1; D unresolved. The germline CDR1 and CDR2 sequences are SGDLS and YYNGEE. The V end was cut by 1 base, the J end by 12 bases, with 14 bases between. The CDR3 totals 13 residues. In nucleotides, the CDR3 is TGTGCCAGCAGCGTAAACATCGACCGACGGCAGTTCTTC. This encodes CASSVNIDRRQFF.

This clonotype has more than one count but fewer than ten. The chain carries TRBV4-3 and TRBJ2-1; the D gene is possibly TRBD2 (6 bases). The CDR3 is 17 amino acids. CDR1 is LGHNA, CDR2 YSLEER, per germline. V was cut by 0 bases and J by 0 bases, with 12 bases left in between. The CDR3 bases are TGCGCCAGCAGCCAAGAGCGGGGCCCCAGCTCCTACAATGAGCAGTTCTTC. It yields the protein CASSQERGPSSYNEQFF.

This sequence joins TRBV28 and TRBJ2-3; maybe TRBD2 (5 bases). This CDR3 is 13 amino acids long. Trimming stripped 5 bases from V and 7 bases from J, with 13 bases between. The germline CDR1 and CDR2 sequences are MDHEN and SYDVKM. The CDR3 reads CASSPPPDYTQYF. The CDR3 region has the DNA TGTGCCAGCAGTCCCCCCCCGGACTATACGCAGTATTTT. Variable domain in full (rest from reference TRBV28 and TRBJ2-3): DVKVTQSSRYLVKRTGEKVFLECVQDMDHENMFWYRQDPGLGLRLIYFSYDVKMKEKGDIPEGYSVSREKKERFSLILESASTNQTSMYLCASSPPPDYTQYFGPGTRLTVL.

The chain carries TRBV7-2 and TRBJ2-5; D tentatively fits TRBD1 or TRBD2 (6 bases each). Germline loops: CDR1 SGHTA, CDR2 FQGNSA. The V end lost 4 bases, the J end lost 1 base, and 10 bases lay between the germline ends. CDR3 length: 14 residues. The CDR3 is CASSSGGLQETQYF. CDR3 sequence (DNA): TGTGCCAGCAGCTCCGGGGGCCTCCAAGAGACCCAGTACTTC.

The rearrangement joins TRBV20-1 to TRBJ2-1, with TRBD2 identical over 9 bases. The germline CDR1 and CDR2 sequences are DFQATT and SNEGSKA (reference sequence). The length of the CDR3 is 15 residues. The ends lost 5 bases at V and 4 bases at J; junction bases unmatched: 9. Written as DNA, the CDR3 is TGCAGTGCTCCCCCTTTAGCGGGAGCTTACAATGAGCAGTTCTTC. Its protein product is CSAPPLAGAYNEQFF.